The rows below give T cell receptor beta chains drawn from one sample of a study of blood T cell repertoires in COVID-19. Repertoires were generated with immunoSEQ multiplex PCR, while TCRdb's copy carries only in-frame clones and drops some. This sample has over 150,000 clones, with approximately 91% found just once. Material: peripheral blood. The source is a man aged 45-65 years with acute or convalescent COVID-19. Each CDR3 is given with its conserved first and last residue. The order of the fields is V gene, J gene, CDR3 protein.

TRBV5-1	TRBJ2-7	CASSRVGPEEQYF
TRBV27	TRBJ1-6	CASSWDRGLSPLHF
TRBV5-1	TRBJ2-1	CASSLDTGLYNEQFF
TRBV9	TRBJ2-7	CASSTRQGASEQYF
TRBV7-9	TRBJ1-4	CASSFPTGRPNEKLFF
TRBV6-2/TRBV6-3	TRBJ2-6	CASSYWRSAFSGANVLTF
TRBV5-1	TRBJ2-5	CASSPGTGWEETQYF
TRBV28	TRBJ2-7	CASSSGPSGRAYEQYF
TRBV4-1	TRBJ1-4	CASSQDGTGIEKLFF
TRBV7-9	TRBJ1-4	CASSLWAGAATNEKLFF
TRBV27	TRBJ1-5	CASSSRGGYNQPQHF
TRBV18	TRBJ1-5	CASSLQKAQHF
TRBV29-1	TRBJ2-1	CSATGLAGGYEQFF
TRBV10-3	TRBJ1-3	CAISESRWPPPMNSGNTIYF
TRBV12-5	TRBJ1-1	CATHRVGNTEAFF
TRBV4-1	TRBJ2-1	CASSQEGGSYNEQFF
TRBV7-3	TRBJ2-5	CASSPGSMETQYF